The 11 T cell receptor beta chains given below trace back to one sample, sequenced in a study of blood T cell repertoires in COVID-19 (dated by TCRdb to the early 2020s). Library prep was done by the immunoSEQ multiplex PCR assay. Held by TCRdb, this immuneACCESS table contains in-frame sequences only and omits some clones. Under half of the omission traces to an unresolved V gene where checked; the cause of the rest is unknown. The sample includes about 97,000 clones, with approximately 89% observed a single time. The top ten hold 20% of the sample. The sequencing sample was made of peripheral blood. The source of these receptors is a human donor in a cohort sampled during active COVID-19.

The chain combines TRBV28 with TRBJ1-1, with TRBD1 identical over 8 bases. V lost 7 bases to trimming and J lost 4 bases; unmatched junction nucleotides: 20. Germline lookup yields CDR1 MDHEN and CDR2 SYDVKM. CDR3 length: 18 amino acids. Here the CDR3 DNA reads TGTGCCAGCATTACGAACCAGGGGGCTGGTATTGGGAGCACTGAAGCTTTCTTT. Its protein product is CASITNQGAGIGSTEAFF.

This rearrangement joins TRBV5-1 to TRBJ1-6; D remains ambiguous. CDR1 and CDR2 from the germline V gene are SGHRS and YFSETQ. The ends were cut back, 4 bases at V and 8 bases at J, with 10 bases in the middle. The CDR3 loop spans 13 amino acids. CDR3 DNA sequence: TGCGCCAGCAGCCACGAGGGTGATTCACCCCTCCACTTT. It yields the protein CASSHEGDSPLHF.

Comment on this clone: The identical CDR3 is also encoded by other nucleotide sequences in the sample. This sequence joins TRBV28 and TRBJ2-7, with 7 bases aligning to TRBD2. This CDR3 is 14 amino acids long. The J segment lost 0 bases and the V segment lost 3 bases, leaving 2 bases of the junction unmatched. Germline-derived CDR1 and CDR2 are MDHEN and SYDVKM. CDR3 protein: CASSLGGSSYEQYF. CDR3 nucleotides: TGTGCCAGCAGTTTGGGCGGGAGCTCCTACGAGCAGTACTTC.

The chain joins TRBV7-8 to TRBJ1-1; perhaps TRBD1 as D (5 bases). CDR1 is SGHVS and CDR2 is FQNEAQ in the germline V gene. The CDR3 has 15 residues. V lost 5 bases, J lost 1 base, and 14 bases lay in between. As DNA, the CDR3 is TGTGCCAGCAGCCCCCTGGGGCGGACGAACACTGAAGCTTTCTTT. Translation: CASSPLGRTNTEAFF.

V usage is TRBV18 and J usage is TRBJ2-3, with TRBD2 identical over 14 bases. J gave up 3 bases and V 3 bases, and 2 bases lay outside the gene matches. The CDR3 extends over 16 amino acids. Germline V gives CDR1 KGHSH, CDR2 LQKENI. The CDR3 nucleotides are TGTGCCAGCTCACCGGGGACTAGCGGGAGTACAGATACGCAGTATTTT. Translated: CASSPGTSGSTDTQYF.

V usage is TRBV11-2 and J usage is TRBJ2-1, with D possibly being TRBD1 (6 bases). The V gene lost 5 bases and the J gene lost 10 bases, with 15 bases spanning the gap. The germline V gene encodes CDR1 SGHAT and CDR2 FQNNGV. CDR3 length equals 13 residues. In nucleotides, the CDR3 is TGTGCCAGCAGCGCCCGACAGGATGCCGAGCAGTTCTTC. The encoded protein is CASSARQDAEQFF.

The chain recombines TRBV27 with TRBJ2-1, with D perhaps matching TRBD2 (7 bases). V lost 3 bases and J 6 bases, leaving 12 bases between the germline ends. This CDR3 is 14 amino acids long. From germline, CDR1 is MNHEY and CDR2 SMNVEV (reference sequence). The CDR3: CASSLGGAGNEQFF. In DNA form, the CDR3 reads TGTGCCAGCAGTTTGGGGGGGGCAGGCAATGAGCAGTTCTTC.

V is TRBV10-3 and J is TRBJ2-5; D uncertain. Germline V gene lookup returns CDR1 ENHRY and CDR2 SYGVKD. The CDR3 spans 14 residues. Trimming took 2 bases from V and 3 from J, leaving 10 bases between them. The CDR3 region is CAISEPAEEETQYF. The CDR3 nucleotides are TGTGCCATCAGTGAGCCAGCAGAGGAAGAGACCCAGTACTTC.

The table lists this clone with a count of one. The chain has TRBV2 and TRBJ2-2; D is unclear. Germline V lookup: CDR1 SNHLY, CDR2 FYNNEI. The CDR3 length is 14 residues. V lost 6 bases and J lost 5, with 13 bases in between. This CDR3 reads CASSGSARTGELFF. CDR3 nucleotide sequence: TGTGCCAGCAGCGGATCGGCCAGGACCGGGGAGCTGTTTTTT.

The J gene is TRBJ1-6, the V gene TRBV28, with D maybe TRBD1 (6 bases). Trimming stripped 6 bases from V and 0 bases from J, with 15 bases between. CDR1 is MDHEN, CDR2 SYDVKM, per germline. This CDR3 has 17 residues. DNA of the CDR3: TGTGCCAGCAGCCTAGGGACACGGAGCTCCTATAATTCACCCCTCCACTTT. This encodes CASSLGTRSSYNSPLHF.

This sequence joins TRBV11-3 and TRBJ2-1; tentative D call: TRBD2 (6 bases). CDR3 size: 15 residues. Per germline, CDR1 SGHNT and CDR2 YENEEA. Trimming removed 1 base from V and 0 bases from J, with 7 bases in between. The CDR3 loop is CASSLVGGSYNEQFF. The CDR3 nucleotides are TGTGCCAGCAGCTTAGTCGGGGGCTCCTACAATGAGCAGTTCTTC.